Listed here is a single TCR beta chain. Germline CDR1 is MNHEY and CDR2 is SMNVEV (reference sequence). The CDR3 covers 16 residues. Trimming shortened V by 5 bases and J by 2 bases, and 15 bases separated the two germline ends. The record originates from a study of shared clonotypes between healthy human individuals. The material for each subset, its genomic DNA, was split evenly across several immunoSEQ plates. Profiled with immunoSEQ multiplex PCR; TCRdb holds only in-frame clones, not every one. The sample has about 500,000 clones, 60% to 80% seen once. Each donor was a Caucasian adult residing in Nashville, Tennessee.

The TCR comes from a woman aged 40 to 55 in good health. Some clones in this sample may be carry-over from other donors' samples. The source material was PBMCs. The chain uses TRBV27 and TRBJ2-2, with a weak D call TRBD1 (6 bases). The CDR3 coding sequence is TGTGCCAGCAGTACGCCGGGACACGACAACACCGGGGAGCTGTTTTTT. It yields the protein CASSTPGHDNTGELFF.